This T cell receptor (beta chain) was captured by sequencing in a study of a mutant IDH1 vaccine in newly diagnosed glioma. The germline CDR1 and CDR2 sequences are GTSNPN and SVGIG (reference sequence). V was pared by 1 base and J by 2 bases, with 3 bases of the junction left unmatched. This CDR3 is built from 15 residues. A note on this clone: The antigen is undetermined.

Measured with immunoSEQ multiplex PCR; TCRdb has only the in-frame clones, and not every one. The sample carries roughly 74,000 clones, over 75% recorded once. The time point was: week 23, last vaccination. Vaccine doses each comprised 300 ug of mutant IDH1 20-mer peptide, with topical imiquimod. The sample consisted of PBMCs, taken from a glioma patient whose treatment included an IDH1 peptide vaccine. This TCR came from a man aged 25 to 40 with glioma. Some clones in this sample may be carry-over from other donors' samples. This rearrangement joins TRBV30 to TRBJ2-4; 9 bases line up with TRBD1. CDR3 sequence: CAWSGTGVTKNIQYF. The CDR3 DNA reads as TGTGCCTGGAGTGGGACAGGGGTGACCAAAAACATTCAGTACTTC.